These 4 T cell receptor beta chains came from one sample sequenced in a study of T-cell memory formation after mild COVID-19. TCRdb analysed the 5' RACE reads with MiXCR anew, one entry per CDR3 protein. Here the sample spans roughly 89,000 distinct CDR3 sequences, less than 15% being singletons. Input material: PBMCs or a T cell subset sorted from them (not recorded which). Source of these receptors: an adult woman who had mild COVID-19 (a few samples of this study predate the infection). Cell type and time point are not known.

There are a few counts of this clonotype. This chain links TRBV7-9 with TRBJ1-2; TRBD1 agrees at 9 bases. CDR1 and CDR2 (germline): SEHNR, FQNEAQ (reference sequence). The trim removed 5 bases at V and 7 bases at J, leaving 14 bases unmatched. The CDR3 is 16 amino acids. CDR3 loop: CASSLPDKGQGTGYTF. The CDR3, as DNA: TGTGCCAGCAGCCTCCCCGACAAGGGACAGGGTACTGGCTACACCTTC.

This chain connects TRBV18 to TRBJ2-7, with unresolved D. Germline CDR1 is KGHSH and CDR2 is LQKENI. Deletions cut 4 bases from V and 0 bases from J, with 13 bases between. CDR3 length equals 15 residues. CDR3 nucleotides: TGTGCCAGCTCACTCACGGTACCATACTCCTACGAGCAGTACTTC. Translated, it gives CASSLTVPYSYEQYF.

This clonotype has ten or more counts. V usage is TRBV29-1 and J usage is TRBJ2-1; D is uncertain. Germline V lookup: CDR1 SQVTM, CDR2 ANQGSEA. V was shortened by 1 base and J by 0 bases, with 10 bases between the two germline ends. The length of the CDR3 is 15 residues. CDR3 coding DNA: TGCAGCGTTGAAGGTAGCCCAAGCTCCTACAATGAGCAGTTCTTC. As protein: CSVEGSPSSYNEQFF.

V and J are TRBV20-1 and TRBJ1-1, with D tentatively TRBD1 (6 bases). There are 13 residues in the CDR3. Germline lookup yields CDR1 DFQATT and CDR2 SNEGSKA (reference sequence). V was pared by 6 bases and J by 3 bases, with 14 bases between. CDR3 bases: TGCAGTGCAAAAAGGGGGGGTCACACTGAAGCTTTCTTT. Encoded protein: CSAKRGGHTEAFF.